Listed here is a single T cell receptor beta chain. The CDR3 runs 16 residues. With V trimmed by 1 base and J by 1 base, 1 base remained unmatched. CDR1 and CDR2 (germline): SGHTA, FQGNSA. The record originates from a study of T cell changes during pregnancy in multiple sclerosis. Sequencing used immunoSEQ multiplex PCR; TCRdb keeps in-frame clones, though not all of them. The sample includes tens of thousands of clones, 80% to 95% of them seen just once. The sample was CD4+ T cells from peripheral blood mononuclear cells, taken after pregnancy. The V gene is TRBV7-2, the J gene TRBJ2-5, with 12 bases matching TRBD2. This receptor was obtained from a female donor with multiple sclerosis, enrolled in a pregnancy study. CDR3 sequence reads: CASSLVGLAGQETQYF. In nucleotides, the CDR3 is TGTGCCAGCAGCTTAGTGGGACTAGCGGGCCAAGAGACCCAGTACTTC.